The 16 T cell receptor beta chains presented below share a single source sample, sequenced in a study of spatial heterogeneity in lung cancer. As for time point: sample taken at primary tumor resection. The study, taken as a whole, reports: Higher tumor mutation counts went along with higher counts of expanded intratumoral alpha and beta TCRs.

These receptors have no identified antigens. TCRdb fed the 5' RACE reads into MiXCR, producing one record per CDR3 protein. The profile shows approximately 7,000 distinct CDR3 sequences, around an eighth of them singletons. The source was lung tumor tissue, collected at surgery. These receptors were taken from a male donor with early-stage non-small cell lung cancer.

At least ten counts were recorded for this clonotype. As an off-target read in a library built for alpha chains, this beta chain has a frequency of little significance. This chain joins TRBV30 and TRBJ2-5; no firm D call. Deletions cut 5 bases from V and 3 bases from J, with 16 bases between. CDR3 length: 14 residues. Germline-derived CDR1 and CDR2 are GTSNPN and SVGIG (reference sequence). CDR3 amino acids: CAWETPSRKETQYF. In DNA form, the CDR3 reads TGTGCCTGGGAGACCCCAAGTCGGAAAGAGACCCAGTACTTC.

Of note for this clonotype: The size of this beta chain means little, since it is a stray read in a library made for alpha chains. V usage is TRBV20-1 and J usage is TRBJ2-1; perhaps D is TRBD1 or TRBD2 (6 bases each). Germline lookup yields CDR1 DFQATT and CDR2 SNEGSKA (reference sequence). The V end was cut by 6 bases, the J end by 4 bases, with 22 bases between. This CDR3 region has 16 residues. The CDR3 region has the DNA TGCAGTGCCGAAGGGGAGGACAGTGCACTGTACAATGAGCAGTTCTTC. Amino acid sequence: CSAEGEDSALYNEQFF.

A word on this clonotype: This beta chain was picked up by a library intended for alpha chains and is off target, so its count carries little meaning. J is TRBJ2-1 and V is TRBV20-1; possible D gene TRBD2, 8 bases. Trimming took off 3 bases at V and 6 bases at J, with 18 bases between the two ends. There are 15 residues in the CDR3. CDR1 and CDR2 from the germline V gene are DFQATT and SNEGSKA (reference sequence). The CDR3 DNA reads TGCAGTGCTAGGATAGCGGGACAGCTAGTCAATGAGCAGTTCTTC. This encodes CSARIAGQLVNEQFF.

In the case of this clonotype: Since it is a stray read in a library aimed at alpha chains, this beta chain has a size that is not meaningful. This sequence joins TRBV29-1 and TRBJ2-2; D not certain. Trimming left V 8 bases short and J 2 bases short, with 6 bases between. CDR3 length: 11 amino acids. CDR1 is SQVTM, CDR2 ANQGSEA, per germline. DNA for the CDR3: TGCAGCAGCCCAAACACCGGGGAGCTGTTTTTT. The encoded protein is CSSPNTGELFF.

In its sample, this clonotype is medium-sized. This beta chain appears as a stray read in a library generated for alpha chains; its size is not informative. The chain has TRBV12-3 or TRBV12-4 and TRBJ2-7; no firm D call. This CDR3 is built from 12 residues. Trimming cost V 1 base and J 7 bases, with 8 bases left between them. The CDR3 DNA reads TGTGCCAGCAGTTTAGGGGTGGGAGAGCAGTACTTC. Its protein product is CASSLGVGEQYF.

By its share, this clonotype is medium-sized. This beta chain is an off-target read within a library intended for alpha chains, so its frequency means little. The chain recombines TRBV5-5 with TRBJ2-2; D gene uncertain. CDR1 and CDR2 (germline): SGHKS, YYEKEE (reference sequence). The V gene lost 7 bases and the J gene lost 7 bases, with 11 bases spanning the gap. CDR3 length equals 12 residues. CDR3: CASFTTHGELFF. CDR3 nucleotides: TGTGCCAGCTTTACCACCCACGGGGAGCTGTTTTTT.

This clonotype is labeled as medium-sized. The library was prepared for alpha chains; this beta chain is a stray read, so its frequency means little. V is TRBV11-2 and J is TRBJ1-1, with TRBD1 identical over 7 bases. The CDR3 has 14 amino acids. V dropped 5 bases and J dropped 6; count of bases not matched to a gene: 9. Germline V lookup: CDR1 SGHAT, CDR2 FQNNGV. In nucleotides, the CDR3 is TGTGCCAGCAGCCCCCCGGGACAGTTCTCTGAAGCTTTCTTT. Its protein is CASSPPGQFSEAFF.

Sample share makes this clonotype large. This beta chain is a stray read from a library made for alpha chains; its abundance is not meaningful. V usage is TRBV29-1 and J usage is TRBJ1-1; D perhaps matches TRBD1 (5 bases). The CDR3 extends over 14 amino acids. V lost 6 bases and J 5 bases, leaving 19 bases between the germline ends. Germline assignment: CDR1 SQVTM and CDR2 ANQGSEA. The CDR3 coding sequence is TGCAGCGTCCAAGGCGGGGGATGGAGGACTGAAGCTTTCTTT. This gives the protein CSVQGGGWRTEAFF.

By share, this clonotype counts as medium-sized. Since the library was made to target alpha chains, this beta chain is a stray read and its abundance is not meaningful. The V gene is TRBV6-5, the J gene TRBJ2-3, with D tentatively TRBD2 (5 bases). CDR1 and CDR2 (germline): MNHEY, SVGAGI. The CDR3 is 14 amino acids. The germline V and J ends were trimmed by 5 bases and 2 bases, with 11 bases remaining between them. CDR3 sequence reads: CASSQDFSTDTQYF. In DNA form, the CDR3 reads TGTGCCAGCAGTCAGGACTTCTCCACAGATACGCAGTATTTT.

On this clonotype itself: This beta chain is a stray sequence in a library constructed for alpha chains; its clone size is not meaningful. The chain uses TRBV7-1 and TRBJ1-4, with no clear D. TRBV7-1 is recorded as an ORF, its role being uncertain. Trimming left V 3 bases short and J 3 bases short, with 5 bases between. The CDR3 length is 13 residues. CDR3 in amino acids: CASSSKANEKLFF. CDR3 coding DNA: TGTGCCAGCAGCTCCAAGGCTAATGAAAAACTGTTTTTT.

This clonotype has a count of ten or more. Since it is a stray read in a library aimed at alpha chains, this beta chain has a size that is not meaningful. The chain uses TRBV3-1 and TRBJ2-5; D is perhaps TRBD2 (6 bases). V gave up 8 bases and J gave up 1 base, with 17 bases separating them. CDR1 and CDR2 (germline): LGHDT, YNNKEL (reference sequence). The CDR3 contains 15 residues. This chain's CDR3 is CASRAGPPLQETQYF. DNA for the CDR3: TGTGCCAGCCGGGCGGGACCTCCCCTCCAAGAGACCCAGTACTTC.

This clonotype showed up many times. Because the library targeted alpha chains, this beta chain is an off-target read whose size means little. The genes are TRBV15 and TRBJ2-5; D is undetermined. The length of the CDR3 is 13 residues. V lost 1 base to trimming and J lost 5 bases, with 8 bases between them. CDR1 and CDR2 (germline): LNHNV, YYDKDF (reference sequence). The DNA of the CDR3 is TGTGCCACCAGCAGAGGCCGAATTGAGACCCAGTACTTC. It codes for CATSRGRIETQYF. The entire variable domain, with the rest obtained from reference TRBV15 and TRBJ2-5, is as follows: DAMVIQNPRYQVTQFGKPVTLSCSQTLNHNVMYWYQQKSSQAPKLLFHYYDKDFNNEADTPDNFQSRRPNTSFCFLDIRSPGLGDTAMYLCATSRGRIETQYFGPGTRLLVL.

Regarding this clonotype: For a library built for alpha chains, this beta chain is a stray read; little rests on its size. J is TRBJ1-1 and V is TRBV5-5, with 8 bases identical to TRBD1. Germline CDR1 reads SGHKS; CDR2 reads YYEKEE (reference sequence). J gave up 0 bases and V 2 bases, and 3 bases lay outside the gene matches. CDR3 size: 15 residues. The CDR3 sequence is CASSLRTGLNTEAFF. Here the CDR3 DNA reads TGTGCCAGCAGCTTAAGGACAGGGTTGAACACTGAAGCTTTCTTT.

This clonotype was counted ten times or more. As an off-target read in a library built for alpha chains, this beta chain has a frequency of little significance. The rearrangement uses TRBV27 and TRBJ2-1, with TRBD2 identical over 10 bases. The germline CDR1 and CDR2 sequences are MNHEY and SMNVEV (reference sequence). The CDR3 contains 17 residues. V gave up 3 bases and J gave up 5 bases; unmatched junction bases: 10. The CDR3 protein is CASSFLTGTSADNEQFF. DNA of the CDR3: TGTGCCAGCAGTTTCCTTACCGGGACTAGCGCTGACAATGAGCAGTTCTTC.

Details on this clonotype: This beta chain was picked up by a library intended for alpha chains and is off target, so its count carries little meaning. The chain links TRBV6-5 to TRBJ1-2, with no clear D. V dropped 3 bases and J dropped 2 bases, with 10 bases sitting between them. Germline V CDR1 and CDR2: MNHEY, SVGAGI. CDR3 length: 14 amino acids. This chain's CDR3 is CASSYGGGNYGYTF. In DNA form, the CDR3 reads TGTGCCAGCAGTTATGGAGGAGGCAACTATGGCTACACCTTC.

This clonotype was counted at least ten times. This beta chain appears as a stray read in a library generated for alpha chains; its size is not informative. V usage is TRBV6-5 and J usage is TRBJ2-5, with 7 nucleotides matching TRBD1. V was clipped by 6 bases and J by 4 bases; unmatched bases: 11. The CDR3 is 15 residues long. CDR1 is MNHEY and CDR2 is SVGAGI in the germline V gene. In DNA form, the CDR3 reads TGTGCCAGCAGGAGGGGCAGGGGGATGGGAGAGACCCAGTACTTC. Protein sequence: CASRRGRGMGETQYF.